This T cell receptor (beta chain) was documented in a study of blood T cells in healthy people across ages. About this clonotype itself: Its antigen is unidentified.

Every donor provided roughly 10 milliliters of peripheral blood. The CDR3 is made up of 14 amino acids. Primed by a sample-barcoded 5' primer and a J-beta primer mix, a second PCR proceeded for about 7 to 12 cycles. The template-switch adaptor, which had 12 random nucleotides, put a tag on each cDNA molecule. TCRdb reprocessed the 5' RACE reads via MiXCR and lists one record per CDR3 protein. The sample has 1.4 million to 1.5 million distinct CDR3 sequences; 42% are singletons. Study-level points and caveats: While age rose, TCR beta diversity per million T cells dropped in a roughly linear way. Strongly correlated with naive T cell percentage was TCR beta diversity.

The receptor's source is a woman aged 18-35 years in good health. The chain links TRBV12-3 or TRBV12-4 to TRBJ2-4; 7 bases agree with TRBD2. With the DNA end fitting TRBJ2-7 better, the J assignment may be wrong. Sequences were obtained from blood. The CDR3 loop is CASSWTSRAVEQYF. CDR3 nucleotides: TGTGCCAGCAGTTGGACTAGTAGAGCGGTCGAGCAGTACTTC.